This passage covers 10 T cell receptor beta chains from one sample sequenced in a study of regulatory T cells in long-lasting Graves disease. Sample time point: persistent/refractory GD, antithyroid drugs over 5 years with positive TRAb. Extracted RNA from PBMCs served as the source of the TCR library. Library construction for TCR beta used iRepertoire HTBI primers and Arm-PCR of CDR3 regions. TCRdb re-analysed the multiplex PCR reads in MiXCR, keeping a single row per CDR3 protein. Of 400,000 or so distinct CDR3 sequences detected, around 20% appear once; the ten largest clones hold around 21%. This sample comprised peripheral blood mononuclear cells (PBMCs), obtained when the disease was refractory, from a patient treated with antithyroid drugs. The receptors were sampled from a female donor with Graves disease.

In this sample, this clonotype turned up a few times. The V call is TRBV6-1, the J call TRBJ1-6; possibly TRBD1 for D (6 bases). V shed 5 bases and J shed 9 bases, with 17 bases lying between them. The CDR3 has 15 amino acids. CDR1 MNHNS and CDR2 SASEGT come from the germline V gene. The CDR3 sequence: CASSPRGEGVSPLHF. The CDR3 coding sequence is TGTGCCAGCAGTCCCCGCGGTGAGGGGGTTTCACCCCTCCACTTT.

A few counts support this clonotype. The genes are TRBV5-5 and TRBJ1-3; D not resolved. The CDR3 is 14 residues long. The germline V and J ends were trimmed by 3 bases and 8 bases, with 15 bases remaining between them. Germline V lookup: CDR1 SGHKS, CDR2 YYEKEE (reference sequence). The CDR3 DNA reads as TGTGCCAGCAGCTCGGACCGGATTGGGGACACCATATATTTT. It specifies CASSSDRIGDTIYF.

V gene TRBV20-1 combines with J gene TRBJ1-1; perhaps TRBD1 as D (6 bases). V dropped 6 bases and J dropped 5 bases, with 25 bases sitting between them. Germline V gene sequence: CDR1 DFQATT, CDR2 SNEGSKA (reference sequence). The CDR3 extends over 16 amino acids. CDR3 in amino acids: CSATEPGGAHPTEAFF. The DNA of the CDR3 is TGCAGTGCAACAGAGCCGGGGGGGGCCCACCCGACTGAAGCTTTCTTT.

This clonotype was seen at least ten times. This chain connects TRBV10-3 to TRBJ2-5; TRBD2 matches 7 bases. The CDR3 loop spans 15 amino acids. Germline lookup yields CDR1 ENHRY and CDR2 SYGVKD. V shed 6 bases, J shed 1 base, and the junction held 8 bases outside the gene matches. CDR3 residues: CAIRNSAGTQETQYF. CDR3 DNA sequence: TGTGCCATCAGAAATTCAGCGGGGACCCAAGAGACCCAGTACTTC.

The J gene is TRBJ2-2, the V gene TRBV11-2, with 7 bases aligning to TRBD2. Germline assignment: CDR1 SGHAT and CDR2 FQNNGV. The CDR3 length is 19 residues. The J segment lost 5 bases and the V segment lost 3 bases, leaving 18 bases of the junction unmatched. CDR3 sequence (DNA): TGTGCCAGCAGCTTTATCACACCATGGGCGGGAGCTCAGACCGGGGAGCTGTTTTTT. Its protein is CASSFITPWAGAQTGELFF.

In regard to this clonotype: This clone may be a read error of a much larger clone one base away. The chain has TRBV6-2 or TRBV6-3 and TRBJ1-2; possible D gene TRBD1, 6 bases. Germline-derived CDR1 and CDR2 are MNHEY and SVGEGT. This CDR3 has 14 residues. The CDR3: CANSSRGHGYGYTF. The DNA for the CDR3 is TGTGCCAACAGTTCTCGGGGGCACGGCTATGGCTACACCTTC.

A few counts support this clonotype. This chain uses TRBV18 with TRBJ2-1, with TRBD2 matching 13 bases. Trimming took 4 bases from V and 8 from J; bases not matched to a gene: 8. The CDR3 has 16 residues. Germline V CDR1 and CDR2: KGHSH, LQKENI. The CDR3 DNA reads TGTGCCAGCTCACAGGGACTAGCGGGGAAGGGCGATGAGCAGTTCTTC. Translated, it gives CASSQGLAGKGDEQFF.

This clonotype came up a few times. The chain couples TRBV19 to TRBJ1-1; D is uncertain. Germline V gene sequence: CDR1 LNHDA, CDR2 SQIVND (reference sequence). The V and J ends lost 2 bases and 1 base respectively, with 5 bases between them. The CDR3 extends over 13 amino acids. CDR3 in amino acids: CASSIFGNTEAFF. The DNA for the CDR3 is TGTGCCAGTAGTATATTTGGGAACACTGAAGCTTTCTTT.

This clonotype has at least ten counts. CDR3 amino acids: CASSLQSQIRTDEQYF. In nucleotides, the CDR3 is TGTGCCAGCAGTCTCCAATCCCAAATAAGGACGGACGAGCAGTACTTC. The chain joins TRBV12-3 or TRBV12-4 to TRBJ2-7, with no clear D. This CDR3 contains 16 residues. V lost 5 bases to trimming and J lost 5 bases, with 22 bases between them.

This clonotype occurred a few times. This rearrangement joins TRBV6-1 to TRBJ2-5; TRBD2 matches 8 bases. Germline CDR1 reads MNHNS; CDR2 reads SASEGT. V was clipped by 7 bases and J by 7 bases; unmatched bases: 8. This CDR3 is 13 amino acids long. DNA for the CDR3: TGTGCCAGCACGTCGGGAGGGCCAGGGACCCAGTACTTC. Translating it yields CASTSGGPGTQYF.